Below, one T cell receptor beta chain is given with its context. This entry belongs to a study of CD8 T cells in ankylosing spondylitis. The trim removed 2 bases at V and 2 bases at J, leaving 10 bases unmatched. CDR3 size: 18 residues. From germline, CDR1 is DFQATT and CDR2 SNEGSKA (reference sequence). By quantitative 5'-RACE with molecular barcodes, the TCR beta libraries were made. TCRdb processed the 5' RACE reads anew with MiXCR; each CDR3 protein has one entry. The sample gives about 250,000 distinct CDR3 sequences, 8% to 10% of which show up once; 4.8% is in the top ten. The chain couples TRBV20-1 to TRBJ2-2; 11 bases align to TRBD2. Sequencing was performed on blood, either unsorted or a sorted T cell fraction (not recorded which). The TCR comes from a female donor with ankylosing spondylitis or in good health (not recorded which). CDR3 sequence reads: CSARPPASGRPNTGELFF. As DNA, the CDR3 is TGCAGTGCTAGACCGCCCGCTAGCGGGAGGCCCAACACCGGGGAGCTGTTTTTT.